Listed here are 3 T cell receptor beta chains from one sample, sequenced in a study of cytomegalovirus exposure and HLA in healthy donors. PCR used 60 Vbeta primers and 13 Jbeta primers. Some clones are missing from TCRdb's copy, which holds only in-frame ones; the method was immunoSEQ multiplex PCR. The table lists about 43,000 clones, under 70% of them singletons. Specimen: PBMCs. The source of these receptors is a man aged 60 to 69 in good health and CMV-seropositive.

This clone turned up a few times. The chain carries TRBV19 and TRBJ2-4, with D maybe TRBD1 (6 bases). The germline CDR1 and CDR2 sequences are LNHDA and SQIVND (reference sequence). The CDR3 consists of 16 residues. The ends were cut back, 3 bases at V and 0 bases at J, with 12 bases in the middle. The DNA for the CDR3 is TGTGCCAGTAGTATTGGGCAGGGGCTAGCCAAAAACATTCAGTACTTC. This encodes CASSIGQGLAKNIQYF.

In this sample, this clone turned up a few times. CDR3 protein: CASTLGLAKNIQYF. CDR3 nucleotides: TGTGCCAGCACCCTCGGGTTAGCCAAAAACATTCAGTACTTC. This sequence joins TRBV27 and TRBJ2-4, with D unclear. The CDR3 runs to 14 residues. With 7 bases removed from V and 0 bases from J, the gap between germline ends came to 10 bases. Germline assignment: CDR1 MNHEY and CDR2 SMNVEV (reference sequence).

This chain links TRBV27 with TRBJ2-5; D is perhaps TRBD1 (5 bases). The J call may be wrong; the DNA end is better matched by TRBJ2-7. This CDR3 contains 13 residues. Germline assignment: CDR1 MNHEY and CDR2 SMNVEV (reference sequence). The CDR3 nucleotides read TGTGCCAGCAGTTTGTCCAGGGCCTACGAGCAGTACTTC. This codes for CASSLSRAYEQYF.